This T cell receptor (beta chain) originates from a study of regulatory and conventional T cells in RAG deficiency. The study, taken as a whole, reports: In Omenn syndrome, Treg and Tconv repertoires overlapped >80%.

The CDR3 covers 13 residues. Germline V gives CDR1 WNHNN, CDR2 SYGVQD (reference sequence). V gave up 4 bases and J gave up 1 base, with 7 bases separating them. As to this clone: Its specificity is not known.

Clones were read by immunoSEQ multiplex PCR, and TCRdb kept only the in-frame ones, dropping some. The data hold tens of thousands of clones, with over 90% observed a single time. The sorted conventional CD4+ T cells were CD25-low and CD127-high, with genomic DNA sequenced. A further study also used this sample, focusing on regulatory T cells. This second study notes: Amplification used 52 TRBV primers and 13 TRBJ primers.

The sequence was collected from a human donor in good health. The chain links TRBV10-1 to TRBJ1-1; D unclear. Source material: CD25- CD4+ T cells sorted from blood. CDR3 loop: CASSVLPNTEAFF. In nucleotides, the CDR3 is TGCGCCAGCAGTGTCCTTCCGAACACTGAAGCTTTCTTT.